The T cell receptor beta chain under discussion was sequenced for a study of T cell responses to AZD1222 COVID-19 vaccine. CDR1 and CDR2 from the germline V gene are SGHNT and YYREEE (reference sequence). The CDR3 covers 14 residues. The V end was cut by 0 bases, the J end by 4 bases, with 10 bases between. Points from the study as a whole: Every sample of the repertoires postdated the peak T cell response.

The table came from immunoSEQ multiplex PCR; TCRdb's copy has only in-frame clones and leaves some out. The sample gives approximately 150,000 clones, roughly 88% of which show up once; about 5.9% is in the top ten. Of note for this clone: The antigen remains undetermined.

The sequence was collected from an adult who received the AZD1222 COVID-19 vaccine. V and J are TRBV5-4 and TRBJ1-2, with unresolved D. Sequenced here: peripheral blood, sampled 28 days after the second AZD1222 dose. The CDR3 is CASSLAREGYGYTF. The CDR3 DNA sequence: TGTGCCAGCAGCTTGGCTAGGGAGGGCTATGGCTACACCTTC.